The next 18 T cell receptor beta chains were all read from a single sample in a study of blood T cell repertoires in COVID-19. The table came from immunoSEQ multiplex PCR; TCRdb's copy has only in-frame clones and leaves some out. The data show fewer than 250,000 clones, less than 90% seen once. The sample consisted of PBMCs or T cells enriched from blood (not recorded which). The receptors shown here come from a woman younger than 45 who had been exposed to COVID-19.

The V gene is TRBV7-6, the J gene TRBJ2-2, with D perhaps TRBD2 (5 bases). The CDR3 spans 16 residues. V was cut by 5 bases and J by 0 bases, with 13 bases left in between. Germline V gene data show CDR1 as SGHVS and CDR2 as FNYEAQ. CDR3 nucleotide sequence: TGTGCCAGCAGCCAAAGGCTAGCCTCGAACACCGGGGAGCTGTTTTTT. Its translation: CASSQRLASNTGELFF.

This clone was seen a single time. The rearrangement joins TRBV5-1 to TRBJ1-6; D call uncertain. The germline V gene has CDR1 SGHRS and CDR2 YFSETQ. The CDR3 consists of 13 residues. The ends were cut back, 4 bases at V and 7 bases at J, with 9 bases in the middle. CDR3 bases: TGCGCCAGCAGCCCCCGAGAAAATTCACCCCTCCACTTT. Amino acids: CASSPRENSPLHF.

J is TRBJ2-2 and V is TRBV19; 8 positions agree with TRBD2. The V gene end was trimmed by 0 bases and the J gene end by 0 bases; junction bases not matched to a gene: 6. This CDR3 has 18 amino acids. CDR1 is LNHDA and CDR2 is SQIVND in the germline V gene (reference sequence). CDR3 DNA sequence: TGTGCCAGTAGTATAGACACCGGGGGGGTTGCGAACACCGGGGAGCTGTTTTTT. Amino acid sequence: CASSIDTGGVANTGELFF.

V is TRBV9 and J is TRBJ1-1, with D possibly matching TRBD1 (6 bases). The CDR3 runs 16 residues. Trimming removed 4 bases from V and 0 bases from J, with 16 bases in between. Germline CDR1 SGDLS, CDR2 YYNGEE. CDR3 residues: CASSLEQGTMNTEAFF. The CDR3 nucleotides are TGTGCCAGCAGCCTAGAACAGGGAACAATGAACACTGAAGCTTTCTTT.

Ten or more counts support this clone. The V and J genes are TRBV19 and TRBJ1-2; D might be TRBD1 (6 bases). The germline CDR1 and CDR2 sequences are LNHDA and SQIVND (reference sequence). The CDR3 consists of 13 residues. Trimming took 4 bases from V and 4 from J, leaving 10 bases between them. The DNA of the CDR3 is TGTGCCAGTAGTACCGAGACAGGCTATGGCTACACCTTC. It is translated as CASSTETGYGYTF. Drawing the rest from reference TRBV19 and TRBJ1-2, the complete variable domain is DGGITQSPKYLFRKEGQNVTLSCEQNLNHDAMYWYRQDPGQGLRLIYYSQIVNDFQKGDIAEGYSVSREKKESFPLTVTSAQKNPTAFYLCASSTETGYGYTFGSGTRLTVV.

V gene TRBV7-2 combines with J gene TRBJ1-4; weak D call: TRBD1 (6 bases). Trimming pared 5 bases from V and 0 bases from J, leaving 13 bases between. The CDR3 totals 16 residues. CDR1 SGHTA and CDR2 FQGNSA come from the germline V gene. CDR3 bases: TGTGCCAGCAGCCCGACAGGACAACCAACTAATGAAAAACTGTTTTTT. Its translation is CASSPTGQPTNEKLFF.

The genes are TRBV19 and TRBJ1-3, with D possibly TRBD1 on 6 matching bases. The V gene's germline CDR1 is LNHDA and CDR2 SQIVND (reference sequence). This CDR3 contains 16 residues. Trimming removed 5 bases at V and 2 bases at J, with 16 bases between. CDR3 region: CASSHGDNRAGNTIYF. As DNA, the CDR3 is TGTGCCAGTAGTCATGGGGACAATCGGGCTGGAAACACCATATATTTT.

There are a few counts of this clone. The chain has TRBV29-1 and TRBJ1-1; D call uncertain. The CDR3 is made up of 13 amino acids. Germline V gene data show CDR1 as SQVTM and CDR2 as ANQGSEA. Trimming stripped 6 bases from V and 4 bases from J, with 15 bases between. This chain's CDR3 is CSVLRDWGTEAFF. The CDR3 region has the DNA TGCAGCGTCCTCCGGGATTGGGGCACTGAAGCTTTCTTT. The full variable domain, rest sourced from reference TRBV29-1 and TRBJ1-1, is SAVISQKPSRDICQRGTSLTIQCQVDSQVTMMFWYRQQPGQSLTLIATANQGSEATYESGFVIDKFPISRPNLTFSTLTVSNMSPEDSSIYLCSVLRDWGTEAFFGQGTRLTVV.

The chain has TRBV6-5 and TRBJ1-2, with D possibly matching TRBD1 (6 bases). CDR3 length: 16 residues. From germline, CDR1 is MNHEY and CDR2 SVGAGI. Trimming took 1 base from V and 6 from J, leaving 18 bases between them. The CDR3 loop reads CASSYLIQGIKDGYTF. The CDR3 bases are TGTGCCAGCAGTTACTTAATACAGGGTATAAAAGATGGCTACACCTTC.

The chain couples TRBV7-2 to TRBJ1-2, with a possible D match to TRBD1 (5 bases). The V end was cut by 1 base, the J end by 3 bases, with 9 bases between. This CDR3 region has 14 residues. Germline CDR1 reads SGHTA; CDR2 reads FQGNSA. This CDR3 is CASSLGVGDYGYTF. The CDR3 DNA reads as TGTGCCAGCAGCTTAGGGGTAGGGGACTATGGCTACACCTTC.

This clone is a singleton in its sample. This chain links TRBV4-3 with TRBJ2-5; 8 nucleotides align to TRBD1. V lost 4 bases and J lost 7; bases outside the gene matches: 5. The V gene's germline CDR1 is LGHNA and CDR2 YSLEER. This CDR3 has 13 amino acids. The CDR3, as DNA: TGCGCCAGCAGCCTGGACAGGGTTGCGACCCAGTACTTC. It yields the protein CASSLDRVATQYF.

The gene calls are TRBV11-2 and TRBJ1-6; TRBD1 agrees at 7 bases. The V segment lost 3 bases and the J segment 7 bases; nucleotides outside the gene matches: 3. Looked up from germline, CDR1 is SGHAT and CDR2 is FQNNGV. This CDR3 region has 14 residues. The CDR3 region has the DNA TGTGCCAGCAGCTTTACAGGGGTAAATTCACCCCTCCACTTT. Its translation: CASSFTGVNSPLHF. Filled out from reference TRBV11-2 and TRBJ1-6, the complete variable domain reads EAGVAQSPRYKIIEKRQSVAFWCNPISGHATLYWYQQILGQGPKLLIQFQNNGVVDDSQLPKDRFSAERLKGVDSTLKIQPAKLEDSAVYLCASSFTGVNSPLHFGNGTRLTVT.

The chain recombines TRBV30 with TRBJ1-2, with D perhaps TRBD1 (6 bases). The V gene's germline CDR1 is GTSNPN and CDR2 SVGIG (reference sequence). The V end was cut by 7 bases, the J end by 4 bases, with 16 bases between. This CDR3 has 13 amino acids. CDR3 sequence: CAFRGGAGYGYTF. The CDR3 coding sequence is TGTGCCTTTAGGGGGGGCGCGGGCTATGGCTACACCTTC. Looking up the rest from reference TRBV30 and TRBJ1-2 gives the full variable domain: SQTIHQWPATLVQPVGSPLSLECTVEGTSNPNLYWYRQAAGRGLQLLFYSVGIGQISSEVPQNLSASRPQDRQFILSSKKLLLSDSGFYLCAFRGGAGYGYTFGSGTRLTVV.

J is TRBJ1-3 and V is TRBV6-5; D unresolved. Per germline, CDR1 MNHEY and CDR2 SVGAGI. Trimming cost V 7 bases and J 0 bases, with 13 bases left between them. The CDR3 has 15 residues. The CDR3 loop reads CASIRGPGSGNTIYF. The DNA of the CDR3 is TGTGCCAGCATCCGTGGTCCGGGCTCTGGAAACACCATATATTTT.

V and J are TRBV7-6 and TRBJ2-1; TRBD1 is a possible D gene (5 bases). V was trimmed by 2 bases and J by 5 bases, leaving 13 bases between them. The CDR3 covers 15 residues. Germline-derived CDR1 and CDR2 are SGHVS and FNYEAQ. CDR3 in DNA: TGTGCCAGCAGCTTAATTCAGGGTGGTAACAATGAGCAGTTCTTC. This gives the protein CASSLIQGGNNEQFF.

This clone was detected a few times. V gene TRBV11-2 combines with J gene TRBJ1-2; perhaps TRBD1 as D (5 bases). From germline, CDR1 is SGHAT and CDR2 FQNNGV. The CDR3 has 13 residues. V dropped 5 bases and J dropped 5 bases, with 12 bases sitting between them. Here the CDR3 DNA reads TGTGCCAGCAGCGCCCCGGGACTGTATGGCTACACCTTC. Protein product: CASSAPGLYGYTF.

CDR3 bases: TGTGCCAGCAGCTTGGGGGCAGAGGGGAAACTGTTTTTT. The encoded protein is CASSLGAEGKLFF. The rearrangement links TRBV7-9 to TRBJ1-4, with D tentatively TRBD1 (6 bases). In germline, CDR1 is SEHNR, CDR2 FQNEAQ (reference sequence). The V end lost 3 bases, the J end lost 11 bases, and 13 bases lay between the germline ends. The CDR3 spans 13 residues.

The rearrangement links TRBV7-9 to TRBJ1-4; the match to TRBD1 covers 7 bases. V shed 5 bases, J shed 5 bases, and the junction held 11 bases outside the gene matches. The CDR3 has 16 residues. Germline V gene sequence: CDR1 SEHNR, CDR2 FQNEAQ (reference sequence). CDR3 residues: CASSTSRDSENEKLFF. In DNA form, the CDR3 reads TGTGCCAGCAGCACCAGTCGGGACAGCGAAAATGAAAAACTGTTTTTT.